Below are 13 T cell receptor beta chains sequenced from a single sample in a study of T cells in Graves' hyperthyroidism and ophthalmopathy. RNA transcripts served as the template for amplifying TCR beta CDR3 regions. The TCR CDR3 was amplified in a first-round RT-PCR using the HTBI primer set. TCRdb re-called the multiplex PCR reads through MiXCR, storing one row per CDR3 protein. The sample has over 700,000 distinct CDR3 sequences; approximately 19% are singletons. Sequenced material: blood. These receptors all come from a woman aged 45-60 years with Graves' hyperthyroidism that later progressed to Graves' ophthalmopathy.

CDR3 sequence (DNA): TGCAGTGCTTCCGACAGTAATAGCAATCAGCCCCAGCATTTT. It specifies CSASDSNSNQPQHF. The genes are TRBV20-1 and TRBJ1-5, with D maybe TRBD1 (5 bases). Germline CDR1 and CDR2: DFQATT and SNEGSKA (reference sequence). Trimming shortened V by 5 bases and J by 0 bases, and 11 bases separated the two germline ends. This CDR3 spans 14 amino acids.

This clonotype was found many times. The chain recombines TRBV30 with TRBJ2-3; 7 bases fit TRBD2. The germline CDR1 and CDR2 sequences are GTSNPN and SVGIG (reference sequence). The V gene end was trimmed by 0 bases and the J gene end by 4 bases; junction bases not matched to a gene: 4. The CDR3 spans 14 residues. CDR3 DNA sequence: TGTGCCTGGAGTGTACGGGGGGTCTCAGATACGCAGTATTTT. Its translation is CAWSVRGVSDTQYF.

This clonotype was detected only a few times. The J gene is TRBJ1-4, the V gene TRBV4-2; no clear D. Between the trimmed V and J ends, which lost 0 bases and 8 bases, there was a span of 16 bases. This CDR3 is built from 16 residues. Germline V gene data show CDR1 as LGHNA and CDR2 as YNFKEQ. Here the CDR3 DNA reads TGTGCCAGCAGCCAAGATACTGGAGCTTCCCACGAAAAACTGTTTTTT. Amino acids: CASSQDTGASHEKLFF.

CDR3 sequence reads: CASSELELSSYNEQFF. The DNA for the CDR3 is TGTGCCAGCAGTGAATTGGAGCTGAGCTCCTACAATGAGCAGTTCTTC. V usage is TRBV6-1 and J usage is TRBJ2-1; D is uncertain. The CDR3 has 16 residues. V gave up 2 bases and J gave up 0 bases, with 11 bases separating them. CDR1 MNHNS and CDR2 SASEGT come from the germline V gene.

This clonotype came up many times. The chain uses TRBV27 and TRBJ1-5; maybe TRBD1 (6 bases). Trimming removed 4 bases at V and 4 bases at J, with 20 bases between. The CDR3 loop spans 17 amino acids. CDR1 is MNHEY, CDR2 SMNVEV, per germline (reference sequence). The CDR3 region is CASSWGRGGHGNQPQHF. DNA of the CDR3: TGTGCCAGCAGTTGGGGAAGGGGGGGACATGGGAATCAGCCCCAGCATTTT.

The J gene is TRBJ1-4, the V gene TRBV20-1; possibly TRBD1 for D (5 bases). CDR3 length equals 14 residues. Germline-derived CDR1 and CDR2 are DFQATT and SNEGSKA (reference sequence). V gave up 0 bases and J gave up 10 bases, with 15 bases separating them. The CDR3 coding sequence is TGCAGTGCTAGAGATGGGGTATGGAGGGGAAAACTGTTTTTT. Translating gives CSARDGVWRGKLFF.

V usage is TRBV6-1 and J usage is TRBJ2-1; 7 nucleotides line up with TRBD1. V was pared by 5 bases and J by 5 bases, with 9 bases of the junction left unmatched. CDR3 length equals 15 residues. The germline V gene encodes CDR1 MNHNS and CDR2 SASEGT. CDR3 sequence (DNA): TGTGCCAGCAGTTGGACAGGATTTGGGAACAATGAGCAGTTCTTC. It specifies CASSWTGFGNNEQFF.

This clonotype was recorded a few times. CDR3 sequence reads: CATGVGDNEQFF. CDR3 bases: TGTGCCACCGGGGTCGGAGACAATGAGCAGTTCTTC. The rearrangement joins TRBV24-1 to TRBJ2-1, with D hard to call. This CDR3 is built from 12 residues. Trimming removed 9 bases from V and 5 bases from J, with 10 bases in between. Germline V gene lookup returns CDR1 KGHDR and CDR2 SFDVKD.

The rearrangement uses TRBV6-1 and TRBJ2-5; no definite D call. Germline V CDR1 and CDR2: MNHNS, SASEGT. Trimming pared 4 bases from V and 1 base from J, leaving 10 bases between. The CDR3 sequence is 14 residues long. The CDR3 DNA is TGTGCCAGCAGTGTTTTCAGCTCCCAAGAGACCCAGTACTTC. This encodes CASSVFSSQETQYF.

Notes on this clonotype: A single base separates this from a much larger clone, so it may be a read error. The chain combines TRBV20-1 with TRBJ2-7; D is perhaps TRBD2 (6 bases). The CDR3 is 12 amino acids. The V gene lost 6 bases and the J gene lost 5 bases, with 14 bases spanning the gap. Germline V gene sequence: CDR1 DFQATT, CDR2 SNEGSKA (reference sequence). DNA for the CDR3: TGCAGTGCCCTCAGCGGGCCCCACGAGCAGTACTTC. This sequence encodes CSALSGPHEQYF.

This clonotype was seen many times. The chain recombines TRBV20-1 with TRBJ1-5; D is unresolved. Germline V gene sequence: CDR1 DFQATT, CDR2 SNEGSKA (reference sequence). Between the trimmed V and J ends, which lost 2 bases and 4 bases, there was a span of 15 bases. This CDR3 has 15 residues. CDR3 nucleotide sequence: TGCAGTGCTAGATCTTTGCTGACGGAGAATCAGCCCCAGCATTTT. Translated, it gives CSARSLLTENQPQHF.

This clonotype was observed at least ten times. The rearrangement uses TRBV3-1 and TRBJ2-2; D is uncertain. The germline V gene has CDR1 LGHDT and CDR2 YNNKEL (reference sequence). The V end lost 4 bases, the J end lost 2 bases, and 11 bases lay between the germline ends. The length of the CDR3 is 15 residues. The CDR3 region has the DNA TGTGCCAGCAGCCGAGACATCTATAACACCGGGGAGCTGTTTTTT. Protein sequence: CASSRDIYNTGELFF.

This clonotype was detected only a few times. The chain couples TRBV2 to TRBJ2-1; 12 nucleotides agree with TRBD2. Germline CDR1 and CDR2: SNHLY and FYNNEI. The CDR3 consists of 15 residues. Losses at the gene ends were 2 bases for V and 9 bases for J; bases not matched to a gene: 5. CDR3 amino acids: CASSESSGGGSEQFF. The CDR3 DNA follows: TGTGCCAGCAGTGAATCTAGCGGGGGGGGAAGTGAGCAGTTCTTC. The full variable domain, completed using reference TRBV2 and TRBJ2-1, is EPEVTQTPSHQVTQMGQEVILRCVPISNHLYFYWYRQILGQKVEFLVSFYNNEISEKSEIFDDQFSVERPDGSNFTLKIRSTKLEDSAMYFCASSESSGGGSEQFFGPGTRLTVL.